This T cell receptor beta chain was sequenced during a study of persistence of HIV-infected CD4 T cells (dated by TCRdb to 2020 to 2021). Notes on the research overall: CMV- and HIV-1 Gag-responding CD4+ T cells were isolated from ART-treated individuals so that antigen-driven clonal expansion of HIV-1-infected cells could be examined. Participants had been on suppressive ART for a median of around 8 years. Peripheral blood samples of up to about 200 mL were obtained at multiple time points, with the exception of a couple of participants, for whom leukapheresis was performed at a single time point. The clonality of all cells in each sorted population was assessed by TCRbeta sequencing, whereas the clonality of infected cells was assessed by proviral sequencing. For the TCR cluster analysis across participants, fewer than ten participants were included for CMV and about seven participants for Gag.

A word on this clone: Which antigen it targets is not known. Per-nucleotide qualities are absent, and no much larger clonotype sits a single base away.

The germline V gene yields SGHAT for CDR1 and FQNNGV for CDR2. The CDR3, cysteine through phenylalanine, is 18 amino acids long. Of all the DNA, just the CDR3 is kept, 54 bases in frame from base 1. Trimmed from V: 1 base; trimmed from J: 0 bases; junction bases lacking a gene match: 8. General conclusions and limits of the study: Within the same sorted populations, how oligoclonal the TCRs were correlated with how oligoclonal the proviruses were. Bulk TCR analyses could not be limited to the rare CMV-responding cells that actually contained HIV-1 proviruses. Significantly lower TCRbeta richness was observed in CMV- and Gag-responding cells than in anti-CD3/anti-CD28-responding cells, and higher oligoclonality was observed in CMV-responding cells than in CD3/CD28-stimulated and Gag-responding cells. Degenerate expanded CDR3beta sequences were enriched in antigen-responding cells, suggesting convergent selection of CD4+ responses to CMV and Gag. Only a small number of individuals took part in the study, and only a limited range of antigens was tested.

Per the publication, the treatment or condition label means: suppressive antiretroviral therapy. Lysates of CMV-infected fibroblasts were used at 10 ug/mL for cell stimulation. Nonresponding CD40L-negative CD69-negative CD45RO-high memory CD4+ T cells were sorted as memory populations depleted of antigen-responding cells. Participants were HIV-1-infected adults who started suppressive ART during chronic infection. Participants had undetectable plasma HIV-1 RNA below 50 copies/mL for at least 4 years. To be included, participants needed a CD4+ T cell count above 400 cells/uL and a positive CMV serology. Before stimulation, PBMCs were isolated using density centrifugation and then depleted of CD8+ T cells. For about 17 hours, the CD8-depleted PBMCs were stimulated with anti-CD28/CD49d costimulation, a CD40-blocking antibody, and enfuvirtide to prevent new infections. Cell sorting was done on a Beckman Coulter MoFlo Legacy or XDP sorter, and dead cells were excluded with propidium iodide. For samples with more than one million cells, genomic DNA was extracted with the QIAamp DNA Mini Kit, and for all other samples the Quick-DNA Microprep Kit was used.

The immunoSEQ hsTCRB assay version 4, run in survey mode, was used to sequence TCRbeta repertoires from genomic DNA. For TCRbeta sequencing, genomic DNA was diluted to about 9.1 ng/uL, and up to 1 ug was used per sample. As for the original processing: TCRbeta data analysis was done in ImmunoSeq Analyzer 3.0, and diversity was calculated on productive nucleotide rearrangements. Lower-bound TCR diversity was estimated with the improved Chao index, and clonality with the Gini coefficient using the Immunarch R package. Nucleotide rearrangements that differed but encoded the same CDR3beta amino acid sequence were counted as separate clonotypes. Differential abundance analysis identified TCRbeta sequences significantly enriched in antigen-responding cells relative to anti-CD3/anti-CD28-activated cells. TCRs were clustered by predicted peptide-MHC specificity with GLIPH2, both within individual participants and across merged participant data sets. Entries here come from immuneACCESS through TCRdb and include only in-frame sequences with V and J called. Some clones fail to appear in such tables; in the studies checked, an unresolved V gene covers under half of the shortfall, and the cause of the remainder is unknown. V, J and clone size reflect that table, while D and trimming were determined from the DNA. In all, the sample holds tens of thousands of clones, and more than 60% of those were seen once. Of the sample, around 3% is held by the ten largest clones.

The sequence links TRBV11-2 to TRBJ2-3, with 9 bases aligning to TRBD2. Sample: CD4+ T cells sorted from PBMCs after approximately 19-hour stimulation, taken from a patient who received antiretroviral therapy. What the cell subset or site label conveys for this sample: CD40L-CD69- CD45RO-high memory CD4 T cells not responding to CMV lysate. The TCR was taken from an adult man with HIV who was CMV-seropositive. CDR3 loop: CASSLAATSGTSTDTQYF. The base sequence is TGTGCCAGCAGCTTAGCCGCGACTAGCGGAACTAGCACAGATACGCAGTATTTT.